These T cell receptor beta chains were read from a single sample in a study of cytomegalovirus exposure and HLA in healthy donors. Sequenced by immunoSEQ multiplex PCR; TCRdb stores in-frame clones only, minus some. The repertoire includes approximately 170,000 clones, 80% of them detected once, and around 4.4% sits in the top ten. The sequenced sample was PBMCs. The receptors here all came from a woman aged 45-65 years in good health and CMV-seropositive. CDR3s include the opening cysteine and the closing phenylalanine or tryptophan. Each record gives: CDR3 length, D gene, J gene, clone size, V gene, CDR3 protein, CDR3 DNA. D genes are given only for firm matches. The size field is filled for only some rows; it gives once, few, many or a size class.

14	-	TRBJ2-2	few	TRBV10-2	CASSEDSNTGELFF	TGCGCCAGCAGTGAGGACAGCAACACCGGGGAGCTGTTTTTT
14	TRBD1	TRBJ1-6	-	TRBV6-5	CASSPDRGLSPLHF	TGTGCCAGCAGCCCAGACAGGGGGCTATCACCCCTCCACTTT
13	TRBD2	TRBJ2-2	few	TRBV7-2	CASSGTSYGELFF	TGTGCCAGCTCCGGGACTAGCTACGGGGAGCTGTTTTTT
14	TRBD1	TRBJ1-2	-	TRBV19	CASSITGGAGGYTF	TGTGCCAGTAGTATCACAGGGGGCGCGGGTGGCTACACCTTC
15	-	TRBJ2-3	-	TRBV5-5	CASSLVPFSADTQYF	TGTGCCAGCAGCTTGGTCCCCTTCTCGGCAGATACGCAGTATTTT
16	TRBD2	TRBJ2-3	once	TRBV7-8	CASSLGLAGSRDTQYF	TGTGCCAGCAGCTTAGGGCTAGCGGGATCCAGGGATACGCAGTATTTT
14	-	TRBJ1-5	-	TRBV11-1	CASSLVREGQPQHF	TGTGCCAGCAGCTTAGTCCGGGAAGGTCAGCCCCAGCATTTT
14	-	TRBJ1-3	-	TRBV6-5	CASNTPGSGNTIYF	TGTGCCAGCAATACACCAGGGTCTGGAAACACCATATATTTT
15	-	TRBJ2-3	few	TRBV6-5	CASQKAGQYTDTQYF	TGTGCCAGCCAAAAGGCGGGACAGTACACAGATACGCAGTATTTT
14	-	TRBJ1-1	-	TRBV6-6	CASSYSGPHTEAFF	TGTGCCAGCAGTTACTCGGGGCCCCACACTGAAGCTTTCTTT
15	TRBD2	TRBJ2-7	-	TRBV28	CASSSEGGREYEQYF	TGTGCCAGCAGTTCCGAGGGCGGGAGGGAATACGAGCAGTACTTC
15	TRBD1	TRBJ2-7	-	TRBV9	CASSVGTGQGYEQYF	TGTGCCAGCAGCGTAGGTACCGGACAGGGGTACGAGCAGTACTTC
19	TRBD1	TRBJ2-1	-	TRBV5-1	CASSLRGQGALQSNNEQFF	TGCGCCAGCAGCTTAAGAGGACAGGGGGCTCTACAATCTAACAATGAGCAGTTCTTC
14	-	TRBJ1-1	-	TRBV18	CASSRTDTNTEAFF	TGTGCCAGCTCGCGAACAGACACGAACACTGAAGCTTTCTTT
14	TRBD2	TRBJ2-5	-	TRBV5-5	CASSSGLAPETQYF	TGTGCCAGCAGCTCTGGACTAGCCCCGGAGACCCAGTACTTC
15	-	TRBJ2-7	-	TRBV4-3	CASSQYTEGSGEQYF	TGCGCCAGCAGCCAATATACGGAGGGCTCAGGCGAGCAGTACTTC
15	TRBD1	TRBJ1-5	once	TRBV18	CASSLTGKEDQPQHF	TGTGCCAGCTCCCTGACAGGGAAGGAGGATCAGCCCCAGCATTTT
15	TRBD2	TRBJ2-1	-	TRBV7-8	CASSSGTISYNEQFF	TGTGCCAGCAGCTCGGGGACTATCTCCTACAATGAGCAGTTCTTC
15	TRBD2	TRBJ2-3	-	TRBV5-1	CASSVAGALTDTQYF	TGCGCCAGCAGCGTAGCGGGAGCCCTCACAGATACGCAGTATTTT
16	-	TRBJ2-7	-	TRBV18	CASSLSGTRGFYEQYF	TGTGCCAGCTCACTTTCCGGGACAAGGGGGTTTTACGAGCAGTACTTC
12	-	TRBJ1-1	-	TRBV14	CAGSQVGRVAFF	TGTGCCGGCAGCCAAGTAGGGAGGGTGGCTTTCTTT
14	TRBD2	TRBJ2-7	-	TRBV7-3	CASSLERGYYEQYF	TGTGCCAGCAGCTTAGAGCGGGGTTACTACGAGCAGTACTTC
16	TRBD2	TRBJ2-7	few	TRBV7-2	CASSSERGLDLYEQYF	TGTGCCAGCAGCTCCGAGCGGGGGTTAGACCTCTACGAGCAGTACTTC
15	TRBD1	TRBJ2-7	-	TRBV19	CASSIRGQGPYEQYF	TGTGCCAGTAGTATCCGCGGACAGGGACCCTACGAGCAGTACTTC
15	TRBD1	TRBJ2-7	-	TRBV5-1	CASSLAGTASYEQYF	TGCGCCAGCAGCTTGGCCGGGACAGCCTCCTACGAGCAGTACTTC
16	-	TRBJ2-1	once	TRBV5-1	CASSLSARSSYNEQFF	TGCGCCAGCAGCTTGTCGGCTAGGTCCTCCTACAATGAGCAGTTCTTC
14	-	TRBJ2-1	-	TRBV19	CASTSRRSYNEQFF	TGTGCCAGTACCTCGAGGCGCTCCTACAATGAGCAGTTCTTC
13	-	TRBJ1-1	-	TRBV14	CASSYSGNTEAFF	TGTGCCAGCAGCTACAGTGGTAACACTGAAGCTTTCTTT
12	-	TRBJ1-6	-	TRBV30	CAWGQYNSPLHF	TGTGCCTGGGGACAGTATAATTCACCCCTCCACTTT
14	-	TRBJ2-1	-	TRBV7-2	CASSLPLGSNEQFF	TGTGCCAGCAGCTTACCCCTTGGCAGCAATGAGCAGTTCTTC
16	-	TRBJ2-1	-	TRBV9	CASSVVPGGSYNEQFF	TGTGCCAGCAGCGTAGTTCCCGGGGGCTCCTACAATGAGCAGTTCTTC
16	-	TRBJ1-3	-	TRBV4-2	CASSQDLLSPGNTIYF	TGTGCCAGCAGCCAAGACCTTTTGAGCCCTGGAAACACCATATATTTT
16	-	TRBJ2-4	-	TRBV19	CASSIGQILAKNIQYF	TGTGCCAGTAGTATAGGACAGATTCTAGCCAAAAACATTCAGTACTTC
13	-	TRBJ2-3	-	TRBV7-3	CASSDSGPDTQYF	TGTGCCAGCAGCGATAGCGGTCCAGATACGCAGTATTTT